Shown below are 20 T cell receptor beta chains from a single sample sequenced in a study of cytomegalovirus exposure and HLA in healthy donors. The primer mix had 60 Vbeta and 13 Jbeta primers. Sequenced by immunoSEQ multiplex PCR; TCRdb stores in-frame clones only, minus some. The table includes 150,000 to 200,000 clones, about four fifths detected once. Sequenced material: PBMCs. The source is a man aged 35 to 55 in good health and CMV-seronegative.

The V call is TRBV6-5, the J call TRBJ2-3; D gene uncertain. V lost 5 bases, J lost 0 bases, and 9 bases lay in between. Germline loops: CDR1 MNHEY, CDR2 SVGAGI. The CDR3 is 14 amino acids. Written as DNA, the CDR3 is TGTGCCAGCAGTCAACCCGGGAGCACAGATACGCAGTATTTT. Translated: CASSQPGSTDTQYF.

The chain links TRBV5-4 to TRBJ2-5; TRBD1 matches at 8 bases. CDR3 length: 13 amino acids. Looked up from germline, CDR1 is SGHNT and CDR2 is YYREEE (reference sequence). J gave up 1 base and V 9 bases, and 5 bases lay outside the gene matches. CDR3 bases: TGTGCCATATTCGACAGGGGCCAAGAGACCCAGTACTTC. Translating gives CAIFDRGQETQYF.

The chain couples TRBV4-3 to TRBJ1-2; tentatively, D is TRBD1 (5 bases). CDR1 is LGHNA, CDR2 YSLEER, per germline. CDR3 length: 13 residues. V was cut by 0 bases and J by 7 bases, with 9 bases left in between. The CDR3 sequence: CASSQDRVGGYTF. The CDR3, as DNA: TGCGCCAGCAGCCAAGACAGGGTGGGTGGCTACACCTTC.

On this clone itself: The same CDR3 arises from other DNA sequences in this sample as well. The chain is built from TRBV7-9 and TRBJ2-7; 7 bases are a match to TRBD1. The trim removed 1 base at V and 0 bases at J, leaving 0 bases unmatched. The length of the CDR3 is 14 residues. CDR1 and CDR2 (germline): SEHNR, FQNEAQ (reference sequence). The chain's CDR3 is CASSLGTGSYEQYF. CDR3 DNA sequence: TGTGCCAGCAGCTTAGGGACAGGCTCCTACGAGCAGTACTTC.

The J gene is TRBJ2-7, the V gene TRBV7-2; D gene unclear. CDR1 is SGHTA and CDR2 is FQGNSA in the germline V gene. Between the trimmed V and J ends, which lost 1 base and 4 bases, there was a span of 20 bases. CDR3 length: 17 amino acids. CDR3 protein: CASSLGHRSLVPYEQYF. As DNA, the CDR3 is TGTGCCAGCAGCTTAGGTCATCGGTCGCTAGTCCCGTACGAGCAGTACTTC.

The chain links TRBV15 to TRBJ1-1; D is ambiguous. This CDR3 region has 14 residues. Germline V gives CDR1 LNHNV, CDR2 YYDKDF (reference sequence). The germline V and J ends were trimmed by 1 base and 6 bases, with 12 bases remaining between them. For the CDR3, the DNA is TGTGCCACCAGCAGAGTTGCGGGCGGGGCTGAAGCTTTCTTT. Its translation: CATSRVAGGAEAFF.

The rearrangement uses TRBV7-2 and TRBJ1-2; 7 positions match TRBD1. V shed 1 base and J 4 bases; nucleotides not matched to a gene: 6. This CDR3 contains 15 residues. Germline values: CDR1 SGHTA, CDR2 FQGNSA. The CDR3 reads CASSLGTGEAYGYTF. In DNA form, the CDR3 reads TGTGCCAGCAGCTTAGGTACAGGGGAAGCCTATGGCTACACCTTC.

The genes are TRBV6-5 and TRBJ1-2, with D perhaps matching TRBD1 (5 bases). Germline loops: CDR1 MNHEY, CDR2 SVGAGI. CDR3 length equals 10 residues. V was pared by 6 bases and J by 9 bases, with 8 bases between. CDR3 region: CASRGGSYTF. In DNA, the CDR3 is TGTGCCAGCAGGGGGGGTAGCTACACCTTC.

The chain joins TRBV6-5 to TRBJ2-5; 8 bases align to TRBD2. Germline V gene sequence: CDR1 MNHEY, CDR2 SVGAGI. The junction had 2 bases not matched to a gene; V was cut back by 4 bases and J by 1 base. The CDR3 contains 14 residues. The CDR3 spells CASSSAGGQETQYF. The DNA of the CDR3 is TGTGCCAGCAGTTCGGCGGGGGGCCAAGAGACCCAGTACTTC.

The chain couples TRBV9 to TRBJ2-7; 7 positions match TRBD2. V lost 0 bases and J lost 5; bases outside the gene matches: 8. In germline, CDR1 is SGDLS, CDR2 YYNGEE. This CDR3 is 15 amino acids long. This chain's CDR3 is CASSVGLAVENEQYF. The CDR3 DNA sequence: TGTGCCAGCAGCGTAGGACTAGCTGTGGAGAACGAGCAGTACTTC.

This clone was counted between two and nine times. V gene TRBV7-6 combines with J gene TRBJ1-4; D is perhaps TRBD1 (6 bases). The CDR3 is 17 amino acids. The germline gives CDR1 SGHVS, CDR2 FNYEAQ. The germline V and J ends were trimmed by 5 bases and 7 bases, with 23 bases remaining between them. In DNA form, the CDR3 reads TGTGCCAGCAGCCCCCAGCCCGGCGGGGGCCTGTCTGAAAAACTGTTTTTT. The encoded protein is CASSPQPGGGLSEKLFF.

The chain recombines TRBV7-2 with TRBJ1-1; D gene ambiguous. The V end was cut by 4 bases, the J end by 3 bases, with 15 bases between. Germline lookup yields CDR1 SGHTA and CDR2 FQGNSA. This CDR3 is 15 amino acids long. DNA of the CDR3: TGTGCCAGCAGCTCACGGACTATTAGTGACACTGAAGCTTTCTTT. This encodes CASSSRTISDTEAFF.

The chain's CDR3 is CASSRDRGRNTIYF. CDR3 coding DNA: TGTGCCAGCAGTCGGGACAGGGGGCGGAACACCATATATTTT. The genes are TRBV28 and TRBJ1-3; 12 bases are a match to TRBD1. The trim removed 5 bases at V and 7 bases at J, leaving 3 bases unmatched. The CDR3 extends over 14 amino acids. Germline loops: CDR1 MDHEN, CDR2 SYDVKM.

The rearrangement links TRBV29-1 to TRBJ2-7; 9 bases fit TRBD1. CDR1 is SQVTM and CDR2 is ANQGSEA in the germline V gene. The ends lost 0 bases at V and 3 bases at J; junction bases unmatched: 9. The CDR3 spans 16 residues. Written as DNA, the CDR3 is TGCAGCGTTGAAGATCTTCAGGGGACAGGGATCTACGAGCAGTACTTC. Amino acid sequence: CSVEDLQGTGIYEQYF.

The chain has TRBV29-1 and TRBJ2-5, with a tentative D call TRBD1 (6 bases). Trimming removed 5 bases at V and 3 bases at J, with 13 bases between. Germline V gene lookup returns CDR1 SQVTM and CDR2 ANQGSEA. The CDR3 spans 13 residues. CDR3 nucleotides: TGCAGCGTTATAGGACAGTTCAAAGAGACCCAGTACTTC. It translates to CSVIGQFKETQYF. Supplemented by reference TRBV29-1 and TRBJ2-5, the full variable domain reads SAVISQKPSRDICQRGTSLTIQCQVDSQVTMMFWYRQQPGQSLTLIATANQGSEATYESGFVIDKFPISRPNLTFSTLTVSNMSPEDSSIYLCSVIGQFKETQYFGPGTRLLVL.

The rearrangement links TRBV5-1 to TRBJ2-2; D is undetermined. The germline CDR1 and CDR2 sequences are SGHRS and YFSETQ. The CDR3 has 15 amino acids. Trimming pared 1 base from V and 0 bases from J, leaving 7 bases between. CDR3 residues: CASSLSVPNTGELFF. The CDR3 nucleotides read TGCGCCAGCAGCTTGTCGGTTCCGAACACCGGGGAGCTGTTTTTT.

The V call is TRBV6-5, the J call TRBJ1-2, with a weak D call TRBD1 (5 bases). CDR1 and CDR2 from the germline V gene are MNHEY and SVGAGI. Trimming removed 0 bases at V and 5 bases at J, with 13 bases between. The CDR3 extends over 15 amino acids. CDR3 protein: CASSYSGGAIYGYTF. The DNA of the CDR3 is TGTGCCAGCAGTTACTCGGGCGGGGCCATTTATGGCTACACCTTC.

CDR3 sequence: CASSLEQGSYEQYF. Here the CDR3 DNA reads TGCGCCAGCAGCTTGGAACAGGGCTCCTACGAGCAGTACTTC. The J gene is TRBJ2-7, the V gene TRBV5-1; tentatively, D is TRBD1 (6 bases). CDR3 length: 14 amino acids. Germline loops: CDR1 SGHRS, CDR2 YFSETQ. V was cut by 0 bases and J by 0 bases, with 7 bases left in between. The entire variable domain, with the rest obtained from reference TRBV5-1 and TRBJ2-7, is as follows: KAGVTQTPRYLIKTRGQQVTLSCSPISGHRSVSWYQQTPGQGLQFLFEYFSETQRNKGNFPGRFSGRQFSNSRSEMNVSTLELGDSALYLCASSLEQGSYEQYFGPGTRLTVT.

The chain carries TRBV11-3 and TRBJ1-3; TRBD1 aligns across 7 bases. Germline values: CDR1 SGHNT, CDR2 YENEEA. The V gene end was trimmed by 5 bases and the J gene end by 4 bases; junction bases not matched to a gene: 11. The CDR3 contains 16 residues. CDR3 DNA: TGTGCCAGCAGCCGTAAGACAGGGTTGGCCGGAAACACCATATATTTT. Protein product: CASSRKTGLAGNTIYF. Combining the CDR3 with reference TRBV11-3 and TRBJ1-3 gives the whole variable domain EAGVVQSPRYKIIEKKQPVAFWCNPISGHNTLYWYLQNLGQGPELLIRYENEEAVDDSQLPKDRFSAERLKGVDSTLKIQPAELGDSAVYLCASSRKTGLAGNTIYFGEGSWLTVV.

This CDR3 is CASRPGGSGYEQYF. The DNA of the CDR3 is TGTGCCAGTAGGCCAGGGGGCTCGGGATACGAGCAGTACTTC. This chain joins TRBV19 and TRBJ2-7, with TRBD1 matching over 8 bases. CDR3 length equals 14 residues. Trimming removed 6 bases from V and 4 bases from J; junction bases left unmatched: 8. From germline, CDR1 is LNHDA and CDR2 SQIVND (reference sequence).